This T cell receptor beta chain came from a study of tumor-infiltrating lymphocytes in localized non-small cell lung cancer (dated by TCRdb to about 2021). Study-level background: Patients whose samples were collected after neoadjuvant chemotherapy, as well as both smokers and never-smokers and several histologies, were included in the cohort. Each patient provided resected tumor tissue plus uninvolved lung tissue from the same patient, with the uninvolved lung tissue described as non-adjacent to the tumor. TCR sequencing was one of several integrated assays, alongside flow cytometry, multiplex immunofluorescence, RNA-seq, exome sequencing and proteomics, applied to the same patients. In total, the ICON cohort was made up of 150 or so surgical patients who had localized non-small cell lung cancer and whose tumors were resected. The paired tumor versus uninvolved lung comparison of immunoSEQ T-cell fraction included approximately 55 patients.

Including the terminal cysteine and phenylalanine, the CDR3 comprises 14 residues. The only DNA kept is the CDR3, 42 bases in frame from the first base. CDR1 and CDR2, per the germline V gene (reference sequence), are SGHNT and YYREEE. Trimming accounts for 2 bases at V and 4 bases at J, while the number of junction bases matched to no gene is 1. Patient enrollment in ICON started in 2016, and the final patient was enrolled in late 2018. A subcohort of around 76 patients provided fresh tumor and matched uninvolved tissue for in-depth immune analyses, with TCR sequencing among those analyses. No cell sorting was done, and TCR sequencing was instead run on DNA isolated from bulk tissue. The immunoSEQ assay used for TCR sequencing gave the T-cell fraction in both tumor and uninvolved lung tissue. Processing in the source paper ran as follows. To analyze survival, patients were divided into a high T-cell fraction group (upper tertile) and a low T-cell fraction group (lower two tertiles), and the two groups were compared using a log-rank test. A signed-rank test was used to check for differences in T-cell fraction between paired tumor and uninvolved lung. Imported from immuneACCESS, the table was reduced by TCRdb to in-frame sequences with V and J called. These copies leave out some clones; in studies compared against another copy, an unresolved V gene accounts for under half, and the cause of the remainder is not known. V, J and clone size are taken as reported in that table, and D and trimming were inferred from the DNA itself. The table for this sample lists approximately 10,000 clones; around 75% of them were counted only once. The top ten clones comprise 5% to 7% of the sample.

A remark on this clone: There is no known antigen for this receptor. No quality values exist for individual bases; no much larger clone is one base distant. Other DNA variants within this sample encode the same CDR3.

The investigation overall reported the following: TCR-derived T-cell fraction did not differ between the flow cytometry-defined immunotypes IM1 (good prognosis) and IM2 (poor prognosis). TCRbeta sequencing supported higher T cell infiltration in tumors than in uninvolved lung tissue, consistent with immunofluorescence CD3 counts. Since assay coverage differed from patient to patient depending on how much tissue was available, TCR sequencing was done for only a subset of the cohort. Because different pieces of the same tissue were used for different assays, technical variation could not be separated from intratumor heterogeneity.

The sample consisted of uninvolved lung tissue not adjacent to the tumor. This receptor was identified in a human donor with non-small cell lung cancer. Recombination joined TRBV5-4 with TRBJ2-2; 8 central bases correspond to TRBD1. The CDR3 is CASSLGQGTGELFF. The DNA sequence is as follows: TGTGCCAGCAGCTTAGGACAGGGCACCGGGGAGCTGTTTTTT.